The clone carrying this TCR beta chain came up once. The target antigen is unknown. This sample was taken from a study of T cell responses to AZD1222 COVID-19 vaccine. Clones were read by immunoSEQ multiplex PCR, and TCRdb kept only the in-frame ones, dropping some. The table lists 80,000 to 95,000 clones, about nine tenths of them singletons. Notes on the study in general: Compared with day 0, the breadth and depth of the Spike-specific TCR repertoire rose significantly after two doses of AZD1222.

This specimen was peripheral blood, taken 28 days after the second AZD1222 dose. This sequence originates from an adult who received the AZD1222 COVID-19 vaccine.

The CDR3 DNA sequence: TGTGCCACCAGCAGAGATACGAATAATTCACCCCTCCACTTT. Amino acids: CATSRDTNNSPLHF. The gene calls are TRBV15 and TRBJ1-6; D gene uncertain. The CDR3 has 14 amino acids. The V gene lost 0 bases and the J gene lost 5 bases, with 5 bases spanning the gap. Germline V CDR1 and CDR2: LNHNV, YYDKDF (reference sequence).